Listed here is a single TCR beta chain. Its antigen remains unidentified. This sample stems from a study of identical twins. Regarding the study as a whole: For cord blood, abundant beta clonotypes had fewer insertions, unlike memory repertoires, which showed none.

CDR3 length: 15 amino acids. Germline loops: CDR1 SNHLY, CDR2 FYNNEI. Trimming removed 8 bases at V and 2 bases at J, with 19 bases between. TCRdb re-derived calls from the 5' RACE reads in MiXCR, one entry per CDR3 protein. Among about 920,000 distinct CDR3 sequences listed, 12% were seen once. The data also belong to a second study, concerning yellow fever vaccine responses in identical twins.

This clonotype was sampled from a woman between 18 and 29 years old in good health. V is TRBV2 and J is TRBJ2-7, with D maybe TRBD2 (6 bases). The sequenced sample was PBMCs. CDR3 sequence reads: CASLQDKVAAYEQYV. The DNA for the CDR3 is TGTGCCAGCCTGCAGGACAAGGTAGCGGCCTACGAGCAGTACGTC.